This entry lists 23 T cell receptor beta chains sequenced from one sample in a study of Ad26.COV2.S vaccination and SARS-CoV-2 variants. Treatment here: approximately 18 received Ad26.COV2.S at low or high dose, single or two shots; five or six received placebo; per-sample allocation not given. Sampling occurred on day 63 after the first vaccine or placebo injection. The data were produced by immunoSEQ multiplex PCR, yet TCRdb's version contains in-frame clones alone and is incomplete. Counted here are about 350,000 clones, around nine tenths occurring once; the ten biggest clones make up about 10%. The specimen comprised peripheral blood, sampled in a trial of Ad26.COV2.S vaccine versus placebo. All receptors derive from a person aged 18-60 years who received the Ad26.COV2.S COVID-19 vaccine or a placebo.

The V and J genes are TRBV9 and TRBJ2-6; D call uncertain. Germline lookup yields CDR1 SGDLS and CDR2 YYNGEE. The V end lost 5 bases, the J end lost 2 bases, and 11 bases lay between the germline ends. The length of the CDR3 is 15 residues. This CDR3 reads CASSPHVAGANVLTF. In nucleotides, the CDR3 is TGTGCCAGCAGTCCCCATGTGGCTGGGGCCAACGTCCTGACTTTC.

The CDR3 region has the DNA TGTGCCAGCAGCCCGCTGACAGGGAGCAATGAGCAGTTCTTC. The encoded protein is CASSPLTGSNEQFF. The V gene is TRBV5-5, the J gene TRBJ2-1, with 7 bases that match TRBD1. This CDR3 spans 14 amino acids. V lost 4 bases to trimming and J lost 6 bases; unmatched junction nucleotides: 7. Per germline, CDR1 SGHKS and CDR2 YYEKEE (reference sequence).

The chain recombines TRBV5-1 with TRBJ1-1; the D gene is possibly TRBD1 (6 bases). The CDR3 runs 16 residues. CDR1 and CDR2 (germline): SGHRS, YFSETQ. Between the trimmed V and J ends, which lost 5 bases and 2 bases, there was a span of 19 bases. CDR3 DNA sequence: TGCGCCAGCAGGTGGGGGGCAGGGGAATCTAACACTGAAGCTTTCTTT. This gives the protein CASRWGAGESNTEAFF.

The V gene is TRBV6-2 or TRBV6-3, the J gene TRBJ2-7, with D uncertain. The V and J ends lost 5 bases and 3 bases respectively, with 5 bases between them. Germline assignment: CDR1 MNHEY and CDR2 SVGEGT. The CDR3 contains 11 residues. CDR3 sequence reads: CASSIGYEQYF. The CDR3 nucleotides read TGTGCCAGCAGTATTGGCTACGAGCAGTACTTC.

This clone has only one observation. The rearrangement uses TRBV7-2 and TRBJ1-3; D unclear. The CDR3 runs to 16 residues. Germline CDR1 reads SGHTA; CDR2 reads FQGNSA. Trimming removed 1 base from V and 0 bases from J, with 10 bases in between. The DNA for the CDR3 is TGTGCCAGCAGCTTAGGGGCCAGCCTCTCTGGAAACACCATATATTTT. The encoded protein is CASSLGASLSGNTIYF.

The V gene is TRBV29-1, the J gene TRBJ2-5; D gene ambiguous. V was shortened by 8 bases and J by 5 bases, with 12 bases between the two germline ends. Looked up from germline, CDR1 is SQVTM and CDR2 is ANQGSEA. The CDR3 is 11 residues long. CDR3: CSSRARETQYF. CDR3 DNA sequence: TGCAGCTCACGGGCCAGGGAGACCCAGTACTTC. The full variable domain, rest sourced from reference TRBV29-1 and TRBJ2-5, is SAVISQKPSRDICQRGTSLTIQCQVDSQVTMMFWYRQQPGQSLTLIATANQGSEATYESGFVIDKFPISRPNLTFSTLTVSNMSPEDSSIYLCSSRARETQYFGPGTRLLVL.

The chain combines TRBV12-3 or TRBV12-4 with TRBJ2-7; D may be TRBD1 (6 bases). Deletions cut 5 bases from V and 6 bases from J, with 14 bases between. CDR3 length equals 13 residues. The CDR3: CASSLTGPSEQYF. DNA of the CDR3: TGTGCCAGCAGTCTTACAGGGCCCTCCGAGCAGTACTTC.

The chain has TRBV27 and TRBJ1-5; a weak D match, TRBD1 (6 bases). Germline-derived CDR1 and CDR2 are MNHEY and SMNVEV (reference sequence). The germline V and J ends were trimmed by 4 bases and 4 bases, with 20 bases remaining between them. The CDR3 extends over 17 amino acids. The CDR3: CASSSVPGEGRNQPQHF. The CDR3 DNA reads TGTGCCAGCAGTTCCGTTCCAGGGGAGGGTAGGAATCAGCCCCAGCATTTT.

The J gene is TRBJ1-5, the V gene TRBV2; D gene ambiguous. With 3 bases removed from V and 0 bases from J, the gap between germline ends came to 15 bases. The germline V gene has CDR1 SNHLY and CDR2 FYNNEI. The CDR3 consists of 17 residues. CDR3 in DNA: TGTGCCAGCAGTGAGGATGCAGCGTTCGTTAGCAATCAGCCCCAGCATTTT. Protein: CASSEDAAFVSNQPQHF.

The CDR3 sequence is CASRGVGEDTEAFF. CDR3 nucleotides: TGTGCCAGCAGGGGGGTGGGGGAGGACACTGAAGCTTTCTTT. The genes are TRBV28 and TRBJ1-1, with a tentative D call TRBD1 (5 bases). V was clipped by 6 bases and J by 3 bases, with 14 bases between them. The CDR3 runs to 14 residues. Germline CDR1 MDHEN, CDR2 SYDVKM.

CDR3: CASSVAGQGAYEQFF. CDR3 sequence (DNA): TGTGCCAGCAGCGTAGCGGGACAGGGGGCTTATGAGCAGTTCTTC. The rearrangement joins TRBV9 to TRBJ2-1, with 12 bases matching TRBD1. The trim removed 0 bases at V and 8 bases at J, leaving 3 bases unmatched. Germline V gene data show CDR1 as SGDLS and CDR2 as YYNGEE. This CDR3 has 15 amino acids.

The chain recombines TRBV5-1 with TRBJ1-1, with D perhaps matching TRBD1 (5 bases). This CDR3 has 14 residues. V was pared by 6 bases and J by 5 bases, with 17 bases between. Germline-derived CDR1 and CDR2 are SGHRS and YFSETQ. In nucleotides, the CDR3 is TGCGCCAGCAACAAGGGGCACGTTGGGACTGAAGCTTTCTTT. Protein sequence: CASNKGHVGTEAFF.

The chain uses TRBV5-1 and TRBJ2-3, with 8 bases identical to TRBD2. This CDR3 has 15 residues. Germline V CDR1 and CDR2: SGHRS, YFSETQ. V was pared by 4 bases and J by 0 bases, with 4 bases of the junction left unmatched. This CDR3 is CASSGVAGSTDTQYF. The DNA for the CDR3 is TGCGCCAGCAGCGGCGTAGCGGGGAGCACAGATACGCAGTATTTT.

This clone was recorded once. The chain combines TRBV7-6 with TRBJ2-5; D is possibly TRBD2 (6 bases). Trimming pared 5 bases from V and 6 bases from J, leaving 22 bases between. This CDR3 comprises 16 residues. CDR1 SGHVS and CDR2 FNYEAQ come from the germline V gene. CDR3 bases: TGTGCCAGCAGCCTGGGGGGTAGGGAAGTGCGGCAGACCCAGTACTTC. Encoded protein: CASSLGGREVRQTQYF.

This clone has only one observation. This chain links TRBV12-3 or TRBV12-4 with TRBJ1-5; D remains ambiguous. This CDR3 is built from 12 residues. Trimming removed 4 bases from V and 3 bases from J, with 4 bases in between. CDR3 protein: CASSWYNQPQHF. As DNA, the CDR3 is TGTGCCAGCAGTTGGTACAATCAGCCCCAGCATTTT.

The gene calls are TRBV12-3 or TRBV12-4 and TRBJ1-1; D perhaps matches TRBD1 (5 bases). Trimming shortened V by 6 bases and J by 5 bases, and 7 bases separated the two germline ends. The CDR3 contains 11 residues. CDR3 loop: CASRGRTEAFF. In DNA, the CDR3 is TGTGCCAGCAGGGGGCGGACTGAAGCTTTCTTT.

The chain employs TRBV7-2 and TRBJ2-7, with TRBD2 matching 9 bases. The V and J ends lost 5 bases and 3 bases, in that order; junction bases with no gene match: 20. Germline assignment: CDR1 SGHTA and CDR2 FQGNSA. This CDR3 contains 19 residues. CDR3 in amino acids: CASSHILAGSPKRDYEQYF. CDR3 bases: TGTGCCAGCAGCCACATACTAGCGGGCTCTCCAAAAAGAGACTACGAGCAGTACTTC. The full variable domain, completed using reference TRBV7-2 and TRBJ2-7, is GAGVSQSPSNKVTEKGKDVELRCDPISGHTALYWYRQSLGQGLEFLIYFQGNSAPDKSGLPSDRFSAERTGGSVSTLTIQRTQQEDSAVYLCASSHILAGSPKRDYEQYFGPGTRLTVT.

CDR3 nucleotide sequence: TGCGCCAGCAGCCAAGGAGTTGCCGCGGGAGGCTACGAGCAGTACTTC. Residues: CASSQGVAAGGYEQYF. The chain combines TRBV4-1 with TRBJ2-7, with 8 positions matching TRBD2. Germline loops: CDR1 MGHRA, CDR2 YSYEKL. Trimming at V came to 1 base and at J to 3 bases, leaving 8 bases not matched to a gene. The CDR3 runs 16 residues.

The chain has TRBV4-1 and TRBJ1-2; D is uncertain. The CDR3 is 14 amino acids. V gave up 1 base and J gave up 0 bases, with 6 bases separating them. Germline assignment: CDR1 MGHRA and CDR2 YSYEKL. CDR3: CASSQAVANYGYTF. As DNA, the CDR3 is TGCGCCAGCAGCCAAGCTGTAGCTAACTATGGCTACACCTTC.

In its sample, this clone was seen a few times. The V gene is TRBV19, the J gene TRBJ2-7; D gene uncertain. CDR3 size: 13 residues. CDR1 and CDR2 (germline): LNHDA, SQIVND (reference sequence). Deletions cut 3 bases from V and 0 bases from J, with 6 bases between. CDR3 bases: TGTGCCAGTAGTATTAGCATCTCCTACGAGCAGTACTTC. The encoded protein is CASSISISYEQYF.

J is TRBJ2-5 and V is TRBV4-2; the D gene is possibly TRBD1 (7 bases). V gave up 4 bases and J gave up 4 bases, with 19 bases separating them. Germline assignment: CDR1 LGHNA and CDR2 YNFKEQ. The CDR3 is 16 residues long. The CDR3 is CASSLKGTGEAETQYF. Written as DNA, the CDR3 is TGTGCCAGCAGCCTAAAAGGCACAGGGGAGGCAGAGACCCAGTACTTC.

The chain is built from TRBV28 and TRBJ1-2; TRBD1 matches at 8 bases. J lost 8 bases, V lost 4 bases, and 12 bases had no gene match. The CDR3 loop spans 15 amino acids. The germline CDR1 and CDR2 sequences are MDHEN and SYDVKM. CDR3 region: CASSSDSRTGSGYTF. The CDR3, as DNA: TGTGCCAGCAGTTCCGATTCCCGGACAGGGTCCGGCTACACCTTC.

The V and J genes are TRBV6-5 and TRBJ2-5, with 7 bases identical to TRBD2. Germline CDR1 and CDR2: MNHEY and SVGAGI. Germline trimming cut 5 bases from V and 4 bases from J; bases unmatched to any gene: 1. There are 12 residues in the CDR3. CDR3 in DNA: TGTGCCAGCAGTCCGGGGGGAGAGACCCAGTACTTC. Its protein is CASSPGGETQYF.